The entry below gives a single T cell receptor (beta chain) sequence along with its context. Its target is unknown. These data are taken from a study of cytomegalovirus exposure and HLA in healthy donors. PCR was performed using 60 Vbeta and 13 Jbeta primers. Authors' methods: A later analysis tallied approximately 87 million unique TCR beta chains, some 12 million of them shared. The repertoire was sequenced with immunoSEQ multiplex PCR; TCRdb's copy has only in-frame clones and lacks some. V, J and clone size are those of that table, while D and trimming were read from the DNA. The sample table sets out around 70,000 clones. The CDR3 loop spans 15 amino acids. The V gene's germline CDR1 is MNHEY and CDR2 SVGAGI. V lost 7 bases, J lost 6 bases, and 7 bases stayed unmatched. General study results and limits: In an earlier analysis, most TCR beta V segments were productive about 87% or about 30% of the time. Later analysis placed DRB1 highest and HLA-C lowest in TCR association rates, which differed by HLA locus. Specific recognition of CMV antigens was confirmed in vitro for a few chains (all CMV-associated).

This clonotype was sampled from a female donor in good health and CMV-seropositive. The rearrangement uses TRBV6-5 and TRBJ2-2, with TRBD1 identical over 11 bases. The sequencing input was PBMCs. CDR3 sequence (DNA): TGTGCCAGCACCTGGACAGGGGGCGAGGCCGGGGAGCTGTTTTTT. Amino acids: CASTWTGGEAGELFF.